Listed below are T cell receptor beta chains from one sample, sequenced in a study of molecular identifiers for immune sequencing clone quantification. Via MiXCR, TCRdb re-called the PCR reads, giving one row per CDR3 protein. The sample has approximately 500,000 distinct CDR3 sequences, roughly 25% seen once. Source material: naive CD8+ T cells from blood, with Jurkat cell RNA spiked in. The receptors were gathered from a human donor in good health. Some libraries in this study had Jurkat cell RNA spiked in. Each CDR3 is given with its conserved first and last residue. D genes are given only for firm matches. Where a row states a size, it is once, few, many or the class of an expanded clone; other rows omit it.

CDR3: CASSQTGGKDEQYF
DNA: TGTGCCAGCAGCCAGACAGGGGGGAAAGACGAGCAGTACTTC
J: TRBJ2-7
D: TRBD1
V: TRBV7-6
size: -

CDR3: CASSKHNRRTGGNQPQHF
DNA: TGTGCCAGCAGCAAACATAACCGACGAACAGGAGGCAATCAGCCCCAGCATTTT
J: TRBJ1-5
D: -
V: TRBV21-1
size: -

CDR3: CASHSWGGGTEAFF
DNA: TGTGCCAGTCATTCATGGGGCGGGGGCACTGAAGCTTTCTTT
J: TRBJ1-1
D: -
V: TRBV5-6
size: -

CDR3: CSARFSLARVDTQYF
DNA: TGCAGTGCTAGATTTTCGCTGGCTCGGGTAGATACGCAGTATTTT
J: TRBJ2-3
D: -
V: TRBV20-1
size: many

CDR3: CASSLGGALQYF
DNA: TGTGCCAGCAGTTTAGGGGGAGCTCTTCAGTACTTC
J: TRBJ2-4
D: -
V: TRBV12-3/TRBV12-4
size: -

CDR3: CASSEREGPPLNEQFF
DNA: TGCGCCAGCAGTGAGAGAGAGGGTCCCCCTCTCAATGAGCAGTTCTTC
J: TRBJ2-1
D: -
V: TRBV10-1
size: few

CDR3: CASSFEGRGEQYF
DNA: TGTGCCAGCAGCTTTGAAGGGAGGGGCGAGCAGTACTTC
J: TRBJ2-7
D: TRBD2
V: TRBV7-9
size: many

CDR3: CASSLGAANTGELFF
DNA: TGTGCCAGCAGTTTAGGGGCGGCGAACACCGGGGAGCTGTTTTTT
J: TRBJ2-2
D: -
V: TRBV12-3/TRBV12-4
size: few

CDR3: CASSLSRDRGFEETQYF
DNA: TGTGCCAGCAGCTTGAGTAGGGACAGGGGATTTGAAGAGACCCAGTACTTC
J: TRBJ2-5
D: TRBD1
V: TRBV5-3
size: -

CDR3: CASSGSGQPQHF
DNA: TGTGCCAGCAGCGGTAGTGGTCAGCCCCAGCATTTT
J: TRBJ1-5
D: -
V: TRBV7-9
size: many

CDR3: CASMGQLSYEQYF
DNA: TGTGCCAGCATGGGACAGCTTTCCTACGAGCAGTACTTC
J: TRBJ2-7
D: TRBD1
V: TRBV19
size: -

CDR3: CASSQLAGDQETQYF
DNA: TGCGCCAGCAGCCAACTAGCGGGAGACCAAGAGACCCAGTACTTC
J: TRBJ2-5
D: TRBD2
V: TRBV4-1
size: -

CDR3: CASSHRTAFDEQFF
DNA: TGTGCCAGCAGCCATAGGACCGCCTTCGATGAGCAGTTCTTC
J: TRBJ2-1
D: -
V: TRBV11-3
size: few

CDR3: CASSLGILTEAFF
DNA: TGTGCCAGCAGCTTAGGGATATTAACTGAAGCTTTCTTT
J: TRBJ1-1
D: -
V: TRBV7-9
size: many

CDR3: CASSLDPSSYNSPLHF
DNA: TGTGCCAGCAGCTTGGACCCAAGCTCCTATAATTCACCCCTCCACTTT
J: TRBJ1-6
D: -
V: TRBV5-5
size: few

CDR3: CASSQGLELGRGDTREQYF
DNA: TGCGCCAGCAGCCAAGGGTTAGAACTGGGGCGGGGGGACACGAGGGAGCAGTACTTC
J: TRBJ2-7
D: TRBD2
V: TRBV4-1
size: -

CDR3: CASSRSTGSDEQYF
DNA: TGTGCCAGCAGCAGAAGTACAGGTTCGGACGAGCAGTACTTC
J: TRBJ2-7
D: -
V: TRBV7-9
size: -